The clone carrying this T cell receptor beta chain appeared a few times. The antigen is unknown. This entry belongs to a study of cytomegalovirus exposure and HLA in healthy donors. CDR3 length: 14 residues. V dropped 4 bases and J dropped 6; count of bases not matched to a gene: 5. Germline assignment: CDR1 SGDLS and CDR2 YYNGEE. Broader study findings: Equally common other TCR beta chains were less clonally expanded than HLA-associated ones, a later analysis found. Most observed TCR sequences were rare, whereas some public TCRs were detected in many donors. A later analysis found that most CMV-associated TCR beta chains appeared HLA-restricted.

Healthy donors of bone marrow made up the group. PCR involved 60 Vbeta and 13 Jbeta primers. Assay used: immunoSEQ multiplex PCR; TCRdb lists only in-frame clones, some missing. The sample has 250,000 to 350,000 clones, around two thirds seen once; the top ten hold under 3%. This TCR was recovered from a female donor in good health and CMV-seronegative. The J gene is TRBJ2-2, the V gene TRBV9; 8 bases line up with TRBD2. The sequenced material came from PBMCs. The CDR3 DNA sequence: TGTGCCAGCAGCCGGGAGGGAGACGCCGGGGAGCTGTTTTTT. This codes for CASSREGDAGELFF.